Shown below are 28 T cell receptor beta chains from a single sample sequenced in a study of OX40 agonist ivuxolimab in advanced cancers. The protocol was immunoSEQ multiplex PCR, while the TCRdb copy is restricted to in-frame clones and leaves out a portion. The sample gives tens of thousands of clones, 88% of which show up once; 0.45% to 0.55% is in the top ten. The source was CD4+ or CD8+ T cells sorted from blood, collected in a trial of the OX40 agonist ivuxolimab. Receptors were obtained from an adult with an advanced solid tumor such as melanoma, head and neck, liver or kidney cancer.

The V and J genes are TRBV4-1 and TRBJ1-1, with 7 positions matching TRBD1. Germline CDR1 reads MGHRA; CDR2 reads YSYEKL. Losses at the gene ends were 1 base for V and 0 bases for J; bases not matched to a gene: 14. This CDR3 contains 19 residues. The CDR3 DNA follows: TGCGCCAGCAGCCAAGGGGAGAGGGGGCTCCTCGGTTTGAACACTGAAGCTTTCTTT. This encodes CASSQGERGLLGLNTEAFF.

This clone occurred a few times. The chain links TRBV19 to TRBJ1-1, with TRBD1 as a possible D gene (5 bases). Trimming took off 4 bases at V and 5 bases at J, with 17 bases between the two ends. Germline CDR1 is LNHDA and CDR2 is SQIVND (reference sequence). The CDR3 spans 15 residues. The CDR3 protein is CASSTPLGGGTEAFF. CDR3 DNA sequence: TGTGCCAGTAGTACCCCACTGGGGGGTGGGACTGAAGCTTTCTTT.

This chain connects TRBV18 to TRBJ1-2, with unresolved D. Trimming took off 3 bases at V and 7 bases at J, with 12 bases between the two ends. Germline loops: CDR1 KGHSH, CDR2 LQKENI. This CDR3 has 13 amino acids. The chain's CDR3 is CASSPGRVRGYTF. The CDR3 DNA reads TGTGCCAGCTCACCCGGGAGGGTTCGTGGCTACACCTTC.

This sequence joins TRBV11-2 and TRBJ1-1; D gene ambiguous. Germline assignment: CDR1 SGHAT and CDR2 FQNNGV. The CDR3 loop spans 15 amino acids. The ends were cut back, 5 bases at V and 1 base at J, with 14 bases in the middle. CDR3 nucleotides: TGTGCCAGCAGCGCCACCAGTTACTCGAACACTGAAGCTTTCTTT. This codes for CASSATSYSNTEAFF.

A remark on this clone: One end of the junction is discordant with germline, which a read error may explain. V is TRBV7-3 and J is TRBJ1-4, with D perhaps TRBD1 (5 bases). The CDR3 contains 12 residues. From germline, CDR1 is SGHTA and CDR2 FQGTGA. CDR3 amino acids: CASSHTRGWSVF. CDR3 nucleotides: TGTGCCAGCAGCCATACTAGGGGCTGGTCTGTTTTT.

The chain uses TRBV7-9 and TRBJ1-5; 9 bases match TRBD1. The junction had 7 bases not matched to a gene; V was cut back by 5 bases and J by 2 bases. The CDR3 runs 16 residues. CDR1 and CDR2 from the germline V gene are SEHNR and FQNEAQ (reference sequence). The CDR3 DNA follows: TGTGCCAGCAGCCGTACAGGGGGCAAGGGCAATCAGCCCCAGCATTTT. It translates to CASSRTGGKGNQPQHF.

CDR3: CASSFSGYEKLFF. CDR3 nucleotides: TGTGCCAGCAGCTTTTCAGGGTATGAAAAACTGTTTTTT. The rearrangement uses TRBV7-2 and TRBJ1-4; the D gene is possibly TRBD1 (5 bases). Trimming removed 3 bases from V and 6 bases from J, with 8 bases in between. The length of the CDR3 is 13 residues. Germline V gives CDR1 SGHTA, CDR2 FQGNSA. The complete variable domain, with remaining parts taken from reference TRBV7-2 and TRBJ1-4, reads GAGVSQSPSNKVTEKGKDVELRCDPISGHTALYWYRQSLGQGLEFLIYFQGNSAPDKSGLPSDRFSAERTGGSVSTLTIQRTQQEDSAVYLCASSFSGYEKLFFGSGTQLSVL.

V gene TRBV2 combines with J gene TRBJ2-5; 9 nucleotides line up with TRBD1. The trim removed 10 bases at V and 6 bases at J, leaving 6 bases unmatched. Germline CDR1 SNHLY, CDR2 FYNNEI. The CDR3 extends over 12 amino acids. Written as DNA, the CDR3 is TGTGCCAACCGGGACAGGGAGAAGACCCAGTACTTC. Translation gives CANRDREKTQYF.

This clone was counted once. V gene TRBV19 combines with J gene TRBJ1-1; the D gene is possibly TRBD1 (5 bases). CDR3 length: 14 residues. The germline V and J ends were trimmed by 7 bases and 3 bases, with 15 bases remaining between them. Per the germline V gene, CDR1 is LNHDA and CDR2 is SQIVND (reference sequence). CDR3 bases: TGTGCCAGTAAGGGAACAGGACGGGACACTGAAGCTTTCTTT. This encodes CASKGTGRDTEAFF. Based on the CDR3 plus reference TRBV19 and TRBJ1-1, the full variable domain is DGGITQSPKYLFRKEGQNVTLSCEQNLNHDAMYWYRQDPGQGLRLIYYSQIVNDFQKGDIAEGYSVSREKKESFPLTVTSAQKNPTAFYLCASKGTGRDTEAFFGQGTRLTVV.

V usage is TRBV6-6 and J usage is TRBJ1-1; 9 bases fit TRBD1. The CDR3 runs to 15 residues. Germline V CDR1 and CDR2: MNHNY, SVGAGI (reference sequence). V dropped 4 bases and J dropped 5; count of bases not matched to a gene: 8. The DNA of the CDR3 is TGTGCCAGCAGTTCCATGGACAGGGGTGGGACTGAAGCTTTCTTT. This translates into CASSSMDRGGTEAFF.

This chain joins TRBV2 and TRBJ1-4; perhaps TRBD1 as D (6 bases). The CDR3 is made up of 14 amino acids. CDR1 and CDR2 from the germline V gene are SNHLY and FYNNEI. V lost 6 bases, J lost 7 bases, and 15 bases lay in between. CDR3 sequence: CASRLNPGAEKLFF. DNA of the CDR3: TGTGCCAGCAGACTAAACCCAGGGGCTGAAAAACTGTTTTTT.

This clone was counted once. CDR3 nucleotides: TGTGCCAGCAGCCCCGGCTTCTATGGCTACACCTTC. Its protein product is CASSPGFYGYTF. V and J are TRBV6-5 and TRBJ1-2; no clear D. The CDR3 length is 12 residues. Germline lookup yields CDR1 MNHEY and CDR2 SVGAGI. Trimming left V 6 bases short and J 4 bases short, with 9 bases between.

Of note for this clone: One end of the junction does not line up with germline, which may come from a read error. The V gene is TRBV28, the J gene TRBJ2-7; D is unresolved. The CDR3 runs to 13 residues. Germline assignment: CDR1 MDHEN and CDR2 SYDVKM. CDR3 coding DNA: TGTGCCAGCAGTTACGGCTCCACCTACGGGCAGTACTTC. Encoded protein: CASSYGSTYGQYF.

The rearrangement links TRBV28 to TRBJ1-5; possibly TRBD1 for D (6 bases). Germline V gene data show CDR1 as MDHEN and CDR2 as SYDVKM. With 9 bases removed from V and 5 bases from J, the gap between germline ends came to 17 bases. This CDR3 comprises 14 residues. The CDR3: CASRSGGWHQPQHF. DNA for the CDR3: TGTGCCAGTCGGAGCGGGGGCTGGCATCAGCCCCAGCATTTT.

Only one count was recorded for this clone. V usage is TRBV10-1 and J usage is TRBJ1-2; D gene ambiguous. Germline V gives CDR1 WNHNN, CDR2 SYGVQD (reference sequence). The CDR3 is made up of 14 amino acids. V shed 6 bases and J shed 1 base, with 12 bases lying between them. CDR3 residues: CASSAKGYNYGYTF. In DNA, the CDR3 is TGCGCCAGCAGCGCAAAGGGATATAACTATGGCTACACCTTC.

The chain links TRBV5-4 to TRBJ2-3; the D gene is possibly TRBD1 (5 bases). The germline V and J ends were trimmed by 0 bases and 4 bases, with 9 bases remaining between them. The CDR3 has 14 residues. Germline V gene data show CDR1 as SGHNT and CDR2 as YYREEE (reference sequence). The CDR3 loop reads CASSLARAPDTQYF. DNA of the CDR3: TGTGCCAGCAGCTTGGCCAGGGCCCCAGATACGCAGTATTTT.

V and J are TRBV5-6 and TRBJ1-1; D ambiguous. The CDR3 is 12 residues long. V was pared by 4 bases and J by 8 bases, with 12 bases between. Germline V gene sequence: CDR1 SGHDT, CDR2 YYEEEE. In DNA form, the CDR3 reads TGTGCCAGCAGCCTAACTTCAAGAGAAGCTTTCTTT. This encodes CASSLTSREAFF.

Only one count was recorded for this clone. The chain is built from TRBV19 and TRBJ2-3, with D possibly being TRBD1 (6 bases). V shed 5 bases and J shed 6 bases, with 12 bases lying between them. The germline gives CDR1 LNHDA, CDR2 SQIVND (reference sequence). The CDR3 runs to 13 residues. The CDR3 coding sequence is TGTGCCAGTAGTGAACAGGGTTTTGATACGCAGTATTTT. Protein sequence: CASSEQGFDTQYF.

CDR3 sequence reads: CASRGFYGYTF. DNA of the CDR3: TGTGCCAGCAGGGGCTTCTATGGCTACACCTTC. V and J are TRBV6-9 and TRBJ1-2; D is unresolved. The CDR3 covers 11 residues. Looked up from germline, CDR1 is MNHGY and CDR2 is SVAAGI. V shed 6 bases and J shed 4 bases, with 6 bases lying between them.

This rearrangement joins TRBV18 to TRBJ2-2; possibly TRBD1 for D (5 bases). V lost 2 bases, J lost 1 base, and 11 bases lay in between. From germline, CDR1 is KGHSH and CDR2 LQKENI. The CDR3 extends over 16 amino acids. The CDR3 protein is CASSPEGAENTGELFF. The CDR3 nucleotides are TGTGCCAGCTCACCAGAAGGGGCTGAGAACACCGGGGAGCTGTTTTTT.

The V gene is TRBV4-2, the J gene TRBJ2-1; D tentatively fits TRBD1 or TRBD2 (6 bases each). This CDR3 is 15 amino acids long. The germline V gene has CDR1 LGHNA and CDR2 YNFKEQ. V lost 5 bases to trimming and J lost 6 bases, with 17 bases between them. DNA for the CDR3: TGTGCCAGCAGCACCCCTAGTGGGGGGCTCAATGAGCAGTTCTTC. It encodes CASSTPSGGLNEQFF.

This clone was seen only a few times. The chain joins TRBV5-4 to TRBJ1-1; 7 nucleotides agree with TRBD1. The CDR3 is 17 amino acids. V was clipped by 4 bases and J by 1 base; unmatched bases: 13. Germline-derived CDR1 and CDR2 are SGHNT and YYREEE (reference sequence). The CDR3 region has the DNA TGTGCCAGCAGCCCGATTCCCGACAGGGTTGGGAACACTGAAGCTTTCTTT. This translates into CASSPIPDRVGNTEAFF.

The J gene is TRBJ2-7, the V gene TRBV6-1; D may be TRBD1 or TRBD2 (5 bases each). V gave up 7 bases and J gave up 0 bases, with 13 bases separating them. Germline V gene data show CDR1 as MNHNS and CDR2 as SASEGT. This CDR3 comprises 14 residues. The CDR3 here is CASKTGTLSYEQYF. In DNA form, the CDR3 reads TGTGCCAGCAAAACCGGGACGCTCTCCTACGAGCAGTACTTC.

The chain recombines TRBV6-1 with TRBJ1-3; 10 nucleotides align to TRBD1. The CDR3 covers 15 residues. Germline assignment: CDR1 MNHNS and CDR2 SASEGT. The V and J ends lost 2 bases and 8 bases, in that order; junction bases with no gene match: 6. CDR3 coding DNA: TGTGCCAGCAGTGAACCGACAGGGGGCGAGGACACCATATATTTT. Protein product: CASSEPTGGEDTIYF.

CDR3 nucleotides: TGTGCCAGCAGTGAACCCCAAGGTGGCTATGGCTACACCTTC. It codes for CASSEPQGGYGYTF. This rearrangement joins TRBV6-1 to TRBJ1-2; no firm D call. The CDR3 loop spans 14 amino acids. V lost 2 bases and J lost 4, with 11 bases in between. Germline V gene sequence: CDR1 MNHNS, CDR2 SASEGT.

DNA of the CDR3: TGCGCCAGCAGTTCTGATGGGAATGAAAAACTGTTTTTT. Its protein product is CASSSDGNEKLFF. V gene TRBV5-1 combines with J gene TRBJ1-4; the D is unclear. The CDR3 is made up of 13 amino acids. Trimming removed 5 bases from V and 5 bases from J, with 10 bases in between. CDR1 and CDR2 (germline): SGHRS, YFSETQ.

The V gene is TRBV18, the J gene TRBJ1-2; 12 positions agree with TRBD1. CDR3 length equals 15 residues. The junction had 7 bases not matched to a gene; V was cut back by 4 bases and J by 7 bases. Germline V gives CDR1 KGHSH, CDR2 LQKENI. The CDR3 DNA sequence: TGTGCCAGCTCACTCGCCGGGACAGGGGGCTTTGGCTACACCTTC. Translation gives CASSLAGTGGFGYTF.

The chain employs TRBV6-1 and TRBJ2-7, with D tentatively TRBD1 (5 bases). Germline V lookup: CDR1 MNHNS, CDR2 SASEGT. The V and J ends lost 6 bases and 9 bases respectively, with 21 bases between them. This CDR3 has 14 amino acids. CDR3: CASSQTVDPQMQYF. The CDR3 DNA reads as TGTGCCAGCAGCCAGACAGTCGACCCCCAGATGCAGTACTTC.